This paragraph covers one T cell receptor (beta chain) sequence. Measured with immunoSEQ multiplex PCR; TCRdb has only the in-frame clones, and not every one. This table holds 68,000 or so clones, 70% to 90% found once. CDR3 length: 12 residues. V was pared by 4 bases and J by 9 bases, with 10 bases between. Germline V gene data show CDR1 as LGHDT and CDR2 as YNNKEL (reference sequence). Seattle cases were enrolled at active infection and followed longitudinally. This sample is drawn from a study of blood T cell repertoires in COVID-19. At the level of the study: Acute-phase and convalescent COVID-19 samples originated in the United States, Italy and Spain. T cells, B-cell-depleted T cells, or PBMCs provided the cDNA or gDNA that served as material.

The chain links TRBV3-1 (or the pseudogene TRBV3-2) to TRBJ2-1; D not certain. The sample was peripheral blood. This receptor was identified in a woman in her forties or fifties with COVID-19, enrolled during active disease. CDR3 sequence reads: CASSLRLGEQFF. The CDR3, as DNA: TGTGCCAGCAGCCTCAGGTTGGGTGAGCAGTTCTTC.